This TCR beta chain was recorded in a study of T cell repertoires in cytomegalovirus infection. On the study more broadly: CMV infection and matching HLA type were both indicated by public TCR beta signatures. Overall study findings and caveats: Summed frequency of public TCR beta families distinguished CMV carriers with the relevant HLA.

This clonotype was counted many times. Its antigen remains unknown. CDR1 is SGHTA and CDR2 is FQGNSA in the germline V gene. This CDR3 comprises 11 residues. V gave up 1 base and J gave up 7 bases, with 2 bases separating them. One entry per CDR3 protein results from TCRdb running MiXCR on the reads. The sample has some 600,000 distinct CDR3 sequences, 20% to 25% seen once. The receptor comes from a human donor in good health (CMV status not recorded). Some clones in this sample may be carry-over from other donors' samples. V and J are TRBV7-2 and TRBJ2-1; D remains unclear. The specimen sequenced was CD8+ T cells from PBMCs. This CDR3 is CASSLVNEQFF. In DNA form, the CDR3 reads TGTGCCAGCAGCTTAGTAAATGAGCAGTTCTTC.